Sequencing of this TCR beta chain was carried out in a study of T-cell reconstitution after alpha-beta-depleted transplantation in children. Per the germline V gene, CDR1 is MGHDK and CDR2 is SYGVNS. This CDR3 is built from 13 residues. V was shortened by 4 bases and J by 9 bases, with 13 bases between the two germline ends. This clonotype was recorded a few times. What it binds is not known. Findings and limits, study-wide: Diversity of TCRbeta at day 60 was high in some patients, arising from surviving recipient T cells and thymic progenitors. It was newly produced T cells that mostly accounted for T-cell counts and diversity one year after transplant. Where alpha-beta T cells came from about two months after transplant was reportedly several hundred expanded graft clones.

Unique molecular identifiers were incorporated during preparation of the TCRbeta library. Each CDR3 protein gets one entry after TCRdb re-called the PCR reads with MiXCR. Of about 830,000 distinct CDR3 sequences listed, 15% to 20% are singletons. The receptor was isolated from a male patient between 5 and 17 years old who had a stem cell transplant for acute lymphoblastic leukemia, so the T cells may come from the graft donor. The chain links TRBV25-1 to TRBJ2-1; D is perhaps TRBD2 (6 bases). Sequenced here: PBMCs, mostly from graft donor cells, sampled 360 days after TCRalphabeta/CD19-depleted stem cell transplant. CDR3 amino acids: CASSGKFGGEQFF. DNA of the CDR3: TGTGCCAGCAGTGGGAAATTCGGGGGTGAGCAGTTCTTC.